This T cell receptor beta chain is from a study of T cell responses to AZD1222 COVID-19 vaccine (dated by TCRdb to about 2021). General notes on the study: TCR sequencing covered more than 230 trial participants: around 210 given two doses of AZD1222 and 26 given two doses of MenACWY control vaccine. Trial participants were enrolled by age into subgroups of 18-55, 56-69 and 70-plus years, and 148, 28 and 57 TCR-sequenced participants, respectively, were included in these subgroups. What the work shows at the level of the full study, not this receptor alone: Because no day 14 peak-response samples were available, the repertoires could be characterized only after the peak T cell response. The 56-69-year group was small, and its depth increase did not reach significance, likely because of low power. Most participants were white British and females outnumbered males, and the authors suggested that clonal diversity may have been underestimated. Spike-specific TCR breadth and depth rose significantly after two AZD1222 doses compared with day 0 and with MenACWY recipients. Only six or seven AZD1222 recipients were SARS-CoV-2 seropositive at baseline, limiting conclusions about previously exposed vaccinees. Nearly half of unique spike-specific TCRs reportedly recognized epitopes outside regions mutated in the B.1.351 and B.1.1.7 variants. The vaccine-associated CD4 TCRs covered the entire spike protein, and the dominant responses fell in regions 160-218 and 743-854.

The CDR3 regions of human TCRbeta chains were analyzed by immunosequencing. Per the source publication's procedure: TCRs in the repertoires were matched against a reference library of SARS-CoV-2-specific TCRs that had been generated with the MIRA antigen-specificity platform. Breadth was defined as the fraction of unique TCRs that were SARS-CoV-2-associated, and depth was defined as the fraction of total T cells that were SARS-CoV-2-associated. Using the MIRA data, every spike-specific TCR was mapped to the spike region that the TCR reacted to and assigned to either a CD4 or a CD8 class. Log10-transformed breadth and depth values were compared by one-way ANOVA with Sidak's multiple comparisons tests. Held by TCRdb, this immuneACCESS table contains in-frame sequences only and omits some clones. Under half of the omission traces to an unresolved V gene where checked; the cause of the rest is unknown. V, J and clone size reflect that table, while D and trimming were determined from the DNA. This sample is represented by approximately 130,000 clones; 89% of them were singletons. The ten largest clones capture approximately 9.4% of the sample.

According to the study, the label for this sample's time point signals: about 28 days (+/-7) after the second vaccine dose. AZD1222 recipients whose second dose came at about 4 weeks and those whose second dose came at about 12 weeks were combined into one group, since spike-specific TCR depth and breadth did not differ between the two schedules. Vaccinee samples were obtained from the UK trials COV001 and COV002, which included a single-blind randomized controlled phase 2/3 trial of AZD1222 (ChAdOx1 nCoV-19) in healthy adults. For TCRbeta chain sequencing, PBMC samples from trial participants were taken at day 0 and at day 28 after the second dose. Note on this clone: Its antigen is still unknown. Base qualities are not at hand, and no much larger clone is one base apart.

From a lookup of the germline V gene, CDR1 and CDR2 are SGHAT and FQNNGV. From the cysteine up to the phenylalanine, the CDR3 has a length of 14 residues. CDR3 DNA only is kept here, 42 bases in frame from base 1. Trimming leaves V shorter by 5 bases and J shorter by 2 bases, with the junction holding 5 bases beyond the gene matches. The input for sequencing was peripheral blood, taken 28 days after the second AZD1222 dose. The sequence is built from TRBV11-2 and TRBJ1-1; TRBD1 lines up with 7 middle nucleotides. The sequence came from an adult who received the AZD1222 COVID-19 vaccine. The bases read TGTGCCAGCAGCCACGGGGACAGAAACACTGAAGCTTTCTTT. It translates as CASSHGDRNTEAFF. The CDR3 plus the reference TRBV11-2 and TRBJ1-1 genes for the other parts give the full variable domain: EAGVAQSPRYKIIEKRQSVAFWCNPISGHATLYWYQQILGQGPKLLIQFQNNGVVDDSQLPKDRFSAERLKGVDSTLKIQPAKLEDSAVYLCASSHGDRNTEAFFGQGTRLTVV.